One and the same sample provided the 27 T cell receptor beta chains below, sequenced in a study of T cell repertoires in cytomegalovirus infection. TCRdb processed the reads anew with MiXCR; each CDR3 protein has one entry. The table lists hundreds of thousands of distinct CDR3 sequences, around 35% of them singletons. Their cognate antigens are unknown. The sample here was cultured PBMCs, taken from culture after CMV antigen stimulation. These receptors were obtained from a human donor in good health (CMV status not recorded). Some clones in this sample may be carry-over from other donors' samples.

This clonotype was observed a handful of times. This chain connects TRBV6-1 to TRBJ2-3; TRBD2 might be the D (6 bases). This CDR3 is 17 amino acids long. Trimming took 2 bases from V and 1 from J, leaving 16 bases between them. The V gene's germline CDR1 is MNHNS and CDR2 SASEGT. The CDR3 nucleotides read TGTGCCAGCAGTGAAACGGGTCGATGGGGGGGCACAGATACGCAGTATTTT. Protein product: CASSETGRWGGTDTQYF.

This clonotype was counted at least ten times. The rearrangement links TRBV12-3 or TRBV12-4 to TRBJ2-1; 13 nucleotides align to TRBD2. CDR3 length equals 17 residues. V lost 5 bases to trimming and J lost 0 bases; unmatched junction nucleotides: 4. This CDR3 reads CASSPRTSGSSYNEQFF. CDR3 nucleotides: TGTGCCAGCAGTCCGCGGACTAGCGGGAGCTCCTACAATGAGCAGTTCTTC.

This chain connects TRBV20-1 to TRBJ2-1; weak D call: TRBD2 (5 bases). The CDR3 is 17 amino acids. Trimming shortened V by 0 bases and J by 8 bases, and 23 bases separated the two germline ends. Germline V lookup: CDR1 DFQATT, CDR2 SNEGSKA (reference sequence). CDR3 sequence reads: CSARDLKAGARWYEQFF. The CDR3 DNA reads as TGCAGTGCTAGAGATCTGAAGGCGGGCGCACGATGGTATGAGCAGTTCTTC.

This clonotype was seen a few times. The chain recombines TRBV7-2 with TRBJ2-7; 16 nucleotides align to TRBD2. The germline V gene encodes CDR1 SGHTA and CDR2 FQGNSA. The J segment lost 4 bases and the V segment lost 5 bases, leaving 14 bases of the junction unmatched. The CDR3 extends over 19 amino acids. The CDR3: CASSQVPGLAGGFWYEQYF. Written as DNA, the CDR3 is TGTGCCAGCAGCCAAGTACCGGGACTAGCGGGAGGGTTTTGGTACGAGCAGTACTTC.

The V call is TRBV7-2, the J call TRBJ2-1; TRBD1 is a possible D gene (6 bases). There are 15 residues in the CDR3. The V end was cut by 5 bases, the J end by 7 bases, with 18 bases between. CDR1 SGHTA and CDR2 FQGNSA come from the germline V gene. CDR3 residues: CASSPRVGALNEQFF. The CDR3 coding sequence is TGTGCCAGCAGCCCAAGGGTGGGGGCCCTAAATGAGCAGTTCTTC. Full variable domain (rest looked up from reference TRBV7-2 and TRBJ2-1): GAGVSQSPSNKVTEKGKDVELRCDPISGHTALYWYRQSLGQGLEFLIYFQGNSAPDKSGLPSDRFSAERTGGSVSTLTIQRTQQEDSAVYLCASSPRVGALNEQFFGPGTRLTVL.

This clonotype was seen more than once but under ten times. The V and J genes are TRBV2 and TRBJ1-5, with D hard to call. Germline V gives CDR1 SNHLY, CDR2 FYNNEI. V dropped 2 bases and J dropped 6 bases, with 14 bases sitting between them. The length of the CDR3 is 15 residues. CDR3 sequence: CASSEIGGGGQPQHF. CDR3 DNA: TGTGCCAGCAGTGAAATTGGAGGAGGAGGTCAGCCCCAGCATTTT.

About this clonotype: One junction end does not reproduce the germline sequence, and a read error may be involved. The chain is built from TRBV4-1 and TRBJ1-3; no firm D call. CDR3 length: 13 amino acids. Germline assignment: CDR1 MGHRA and CDR2 YSYEKL. This chain's CDR3 is CASSQESANTIYF. CDR3 nucleotides: TGTGCCAGCAGCCAAGAATCGGCAAACACCATATATTTT.

This clonotype has more than one count but fewer than ten. The chain carries TRBV20-1 and TRBJ2-2; D call uncertain. The V and J ends lost 0 bases and 5 bases respectively, with 7 bases between them. There are 13 residues in the CDR3. Per germline, CDR1 DFQATT and CDR2 SNEGSKA (reference sequence). The CDR3 DNA sequence: TGCAGTGCTAGAGACCTTACAACCGGGGAGCTGTTTTTT. This codes for CSARDLTTGELFF.

The V call is TRBV2, the J call TRBJ1-4, with D uncertain. The CDR3 runs to 16 residues. In germline, CDR1 is SNHLY, CDR2 FYNNEI. Trimming stripped 7 bases from V and 2 bases from J, with 17 bases between. CDR3 nucleotide sequence: TGTGCCAGCAACGGGGAATCGAACCCTACTAATGAAAAACTGTTTTTT. As protein: CASNGESNPTNEKLFF. The complete variable domain, with remaining parts taken from reference TRBV2 and TRBJ1-4, reads EPEVTQTPSHQVTQMGQEVILRCVPISNHLYFYWYRQILGQKVEFLVSFYNNEISEKSEIFDDQFSVERPDGSNFTLKIRSTKLEDSAMYFCASNGESNPTNEKLFFGSGTQLSVL.

The chain recombines TRBV6-6 with TRBJ1-1, with unresolved D. Germline V gene sequence: CDR1 MNHNY, CDR2 SVGAGI (reference sequence). CDR3 length: 17 amino acids. The germline V and J ends were trimmed by 0 bases and 1 base, with 15 bases remaining between them. CDR3 DNA: TGTGCCAGCAGTTACTCGAGCCAAGAGGATTGGAACACTGAAGCTTTCTTT. It codes for CASSYSSQEDWNTEAFF.

The rearrangement uses TRBV28 and TRBJ2-2; no clear D gene. The CDR3 is made up of 17 amino acids. The germline V gene has CDR1 MDHEN and CDR2 SYDVKM. The ends were cut back, 4 bases at V and 1 base at J, with 16 bases in the middle. CDR3 region: CASSSAWVRENTGELFF. The CDR3 nucleotides read TGTGCCAGCAGTTCGGCATGGGTGAGAGAGAACACCGGGGAGCTGTTTTTT. Full variable domain (rest looked up from reference TRBV28 and TRBJ2-2): DVKVTQSSRYLVKRTGEKVFLECVQDMDHENMFWYRQDPGLGLRLIYFSYDVKMKEKGDIPEGYSVSREKKERFSLILESASTNQTSMYLCASSSAWVRENTGELFFGEGSRLTVL.

In this sample, this clonotype turned up many times. The V and J genes are TRBV12-3 or TRBV12-4 and TRBJ2-3; no reliable D call. V was pared by 3 bases and J by 6 bases, with 19 bases between. The CDR3 spans 16 residues. Written as DNA, the CDR3 is TGTGCCAGCAGTTTCCCAAGGACGGGTCCCGCTGATACGCAGTATTTT. Translation: CASSFPRTGPADTQYF.

V gene TRBV5-1 combines with J gene TRBJ2-3, with TRBD2 identical over 7 bases. CDR1 and CDR2 from the germline V gene are SGHRS and YFSETQ. Germline trimming cut 2 bases from V and 2 bases from J; bases unmatched to any gene: 5. CDR3 size: 15 residues. The CDR3 bases are TGCGCCAGCAGCTTTGCCCGGGGGGACACAGATACGCAGTATTTT. Its protein product is CASSFARGDTDTQYF.

This clonotype came up a few times. V usage is TRBV28 and J usage is TRBJ1-5; no firm D call. V dropped 8 bases and J dropped 4 bases, with 21 bases sitting between them. Germline V gives CDR1 MDHEN, CDR2 SYDVKM. The CDR3 has 16 amino acids. CDR3 sequence reads: CASLSGFGYGNQPQHF. CDR3 nucleotide sequence: TGTGCCAGCCTGTCCGGCTTCGGGTACGGGAATCAGCCCCAGCATTTT.

The V gene is TRBV15, the J gene TRBJ1-2; D gene unclear. The CDR3 is made up of 13 amino acids. V lost 6 bases, J lost 2 bases, and 10 bases lay in between. CDR1 and CDR2 from the germline V gene are LNHNV and YYDKDF (reference sequence). The CDR3 DNA reads as TGTGCCACCAGTCCGGACCTAAACTATGGCTACACCTTC. It encodes CATSPDLNYGYTF.

This clonotype was recorded a few times. The chain has TRBV7-2 and TRBJ2-3; D may correspond to TRBD1 or TRBD2 (6 bases each). This CDR3 has 18 amino acids. With 5 bases removed from V and 1 base from J, the gap between germline ends came to 22 bases. CDR1 is SGHTA and CDR2 is FQGNSA in the germline V gene. CDR3 loop: CASSREGGGTRGTDTQYF. CDR3 nucleotides: TGTGCCAGCAGCCGAGAGGGGGGAGGAACCCGGGGCACAGATACGCAGTATTTT. Full variable domain (outside the CDR3, taken from reference TRBV7-2 and TRBJ2-3): GAGVSQSPSNKVTEKGKDVELRCDPISGHTALYWYRQSLGQGLEFLIYFQGNSAPDKSGLPSDRFSAERTGGSVSTLTIQRTQQEDSAVYLCASSREGGGTRGTDTQYFGPGTRLTVL.

CDR3 sequence (DNA): TGCAGTAGGAAACAGGGGGACGGCTACACCTTC. Amino acids: CSRKQGDGYTF. The J gene is TRBJ1-2, the V gene TRBV20-1; 8 positions agree with TRBD1. Trimming cost V 8 bases and J 8 bases; bases outside gene matches: 7. CDR3 length: 11 amino acids. Looked up from germline, CDR1 is DFQATT and CDR2 is SNEGSKA (reference sequence).

The rearrangement joins TRBV20-1 to TRBJ2-7, with D perhaps TRBD1 (6 bases). The CDR3 runs 14 residues. The V end lost 3 bases, the J end lost 0 bases, and 12 bases lay between the germline ends. From germline, CDR1 is DFQATT and CDR2 SNEGSKA (reference sequence). This CDR3 is CSASARTVSYEQYF. The CDR3, as DNA: TGCAGTGCTAGTGCCCGGACAGTCTCCTACGAGCAGTACTTC.

This clonotype has a handful of counts. The chain combines TRBV7-2 with TRBJ2-2, with D perhaps TRBD2 (5 bases). From germline, CDR1 is SGHTA and CDR2 FQGNSA. V was pared by 3 bases and J by 1 base, with 15 bases between. The CDR3 totals 17 residues. The CDR3 DNA sequence: TGTGCCAGCAGCTTCTCTTTGGGTAGCGAGAACACCGGGGAGCTGTTTTTT. Translating gives CASSFSLGSENTGELFF.

In this sample, this clonotype turned up a few times. This chain links TRBV6-6 with TRBJ2-2; 10 bases line up with TRBD1. With 8 bases clipped from V and 6 bases from J, the junction kept 3 bases outside the gene matches. Germline CDR1 and CDR2: MNHNY and SVGAGI (reference sequence). The CDR3 extends over 13 amino acids. The CDR3 DNA reads TGTGCCAGCGAGGACAGGGGGTCCGGGGAGCTGTTTTTT. This sequence encodes CASEDRGSGELFF.

The CDR3 sequence: CASSVSPEGPPSEQFF. The CDR3 bases are TGTGCCAGCAGCGTTAGTCCGGAGGGCCCACCGAGTGAGCAGTTCTTC. The V and J genes are TRBV9 and TRBJ2-1, with D possibly TRBD2 on 6 matching bases. CDR3 length: 16 amino acids. V was pared by 2 bases and J by 9 bases, with 21 bases between. The germline V gene encodes CDR1 SGDLS and CDR2 YYNGEE.

This clonotype appeared a single time. The rearrangement links TRBV6-9 to TRBJ2-1; 7 positions agree with TRBD2. Losses at the gene ends were 3 bases for V and 9 bases for J; bases not matched to a gene: 17. Germline CDR1 is MNHGY and CDR2 is SVAAGI. CDR3 length equals 17 residues. The CDR3 loop is CASSYLLIPGLVVEQFF. CDR3 DNA sequence: TGTGCCAGCAGTTACCTGCTAATCCCAGGACTAGTTGTTGAGCAGTTCTTC.

This clonotype was picked up a small number of times. The J gene is TRBJ1-1, the V gene TRBV12-3 or TRBV12-4; D not certain. With 3 bases removed from V and 0 bases from J, the gap between germline ends came to 8 bases. The CDR3 contains 14 residues. CDR3 nucleotides: TGTGCCAGCAGTTTTGTGGGCGTGAACACTGAAGCTTTCTTT. This translates into CASSFVGVNTEAFF.

This clonotype has ten or more counts. The V and J genes are TRBV6-1 and TRBJ1-6, with D tentatively TRBD1 (6 bases). V was pared by 11 bases and J by 0 bases, with 20 bases between. Germline V gene sequence: CDR1 MNHNS, CDR2 SASEGT. The CDR3 has 17 amino acids. The CDR3 DNA reads TGTGCCGGAAGGGGGGCAGGTGAAAGCTCCTATAATTCACCCCTCCACTTT. Translation gives CAGRGAGESSYNSPLHF.

This clonotype was counted between two and nine times. The chain combines TRBV5-1 with TRBJ2-5, with 9 positions matching TRBD2. With 5 bases clipped from V and 1 base from J, the junction kept 6 bases outside the gene matches. The CDR3 length is 15 residues. Per germline, CDR1 SGHRS and CDR2 YFSETQ. The CDR3 region is CASSTSGYIQETQYF. The CDR3 nucleotides read TGCGCCAGCAGTACTAGCGGGTACATCCAAGAGACCCAGTACTTC.

The rearrangement uses TRBV12-3 or TRBV12-4 and TRBJ2-5; 12 bases map to TRBD2. The ends lost 8 bases at V and 4 bases at J; junction bases unmatched: 5. This CDR3 contains 14 residues. The CDR3 sequence: CASGTSGGRETQYF. The CDR3 DNA reads as TGTGCCAGCGGAACTAGCGGGGGGAGAGAGACCCAGTACTTC.

The chain carries TRBV7-6 and TRBJ2-2; 8 nucleotides agree with TRBD1. This CDR3 comprises 15 residues. V gave up 5 bases and J gave up 7 bases; unmatched junction bases: 9. In germline, CDR1 is SGHVS, CDR2 FNYEAQ. CDR3 amino acids: CASSPGQGLGGELFF. The DNA for the CDR3 is TGTGCCAGCAGCCCAGGACAGGGCCTCGGCGGGGAGCTGTTTTTT.